This T cell receptor beta chain originates from a study of T cells after yellow fever vaccination. TCRdb independently ran MiXCR on the 5' RACE reads; one entry per CDR3 protein. Of hundreds of thousands of distinct CDR3 sequences in the sample, roughly a sixth were seen once. This CDR3 is built from 18 residues. From germline, CDR1 is KGHSH and CDR2 LQKENI. Trimming stripped 5 bases from V and 4 bases from J, with 26 bases between. Here the sequenced sample was PBMCs, taken before the yellow fever booster vaccination. The source is a man younger than 35 who received the YFV17D yellow fever vaccine. The rearrangement links TRBV18 to TRBJ1-2, with a possible D match to TRBD1 (6 bases). This CDR3 reads CASSSGPGGGGQAYGYTF. In DNA form, the CDR3 reads TGTGCCAGCTCATCCGGCCCGGGCGGGGGCGGCCAAGCCTATGGCTACACCTTC.